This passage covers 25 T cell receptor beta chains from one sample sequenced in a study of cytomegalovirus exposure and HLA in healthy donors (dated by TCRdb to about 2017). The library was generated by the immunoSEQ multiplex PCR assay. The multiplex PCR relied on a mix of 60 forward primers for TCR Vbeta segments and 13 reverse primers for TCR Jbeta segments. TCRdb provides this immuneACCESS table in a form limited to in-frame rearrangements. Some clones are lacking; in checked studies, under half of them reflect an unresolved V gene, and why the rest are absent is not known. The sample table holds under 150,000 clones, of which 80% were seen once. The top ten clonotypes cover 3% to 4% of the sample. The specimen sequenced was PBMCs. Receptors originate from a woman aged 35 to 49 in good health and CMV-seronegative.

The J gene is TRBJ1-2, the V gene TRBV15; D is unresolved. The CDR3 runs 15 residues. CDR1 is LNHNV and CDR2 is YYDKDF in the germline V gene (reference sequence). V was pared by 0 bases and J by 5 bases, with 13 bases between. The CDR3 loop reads CATSRDGTVWYGYTF. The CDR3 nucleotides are TGTGCCACCAGCAGAGATGGCACAGTTTGGTATGGCTACACCTTC.

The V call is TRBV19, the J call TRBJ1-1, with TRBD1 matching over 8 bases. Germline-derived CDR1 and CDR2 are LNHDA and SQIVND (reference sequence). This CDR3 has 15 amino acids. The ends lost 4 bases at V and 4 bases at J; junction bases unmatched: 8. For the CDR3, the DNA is TGTGCCAGTAGTAGAGTCCGGGACAGGATCACTGAAGCTTTCTTT. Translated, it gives CASSRVRDRITEAFF.

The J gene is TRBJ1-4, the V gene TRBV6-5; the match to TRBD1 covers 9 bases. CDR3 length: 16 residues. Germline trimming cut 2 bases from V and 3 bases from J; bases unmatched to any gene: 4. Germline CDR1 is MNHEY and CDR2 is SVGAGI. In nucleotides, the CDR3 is TGTGCCAGCAGTTACCAATGGGACAGGGCTAATGAAAAACTGTTTTTT. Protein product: CASSYQWDRANEKLFF.

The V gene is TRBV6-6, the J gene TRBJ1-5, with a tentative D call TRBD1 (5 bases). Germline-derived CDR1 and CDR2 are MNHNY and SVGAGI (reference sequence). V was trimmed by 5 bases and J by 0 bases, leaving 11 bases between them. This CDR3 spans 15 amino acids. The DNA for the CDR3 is TGTGCCAGCAGTACACCCGGGGGTAGCAATCAGCCCCAGCATTTT. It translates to CASSTPGGSNQPQHF.

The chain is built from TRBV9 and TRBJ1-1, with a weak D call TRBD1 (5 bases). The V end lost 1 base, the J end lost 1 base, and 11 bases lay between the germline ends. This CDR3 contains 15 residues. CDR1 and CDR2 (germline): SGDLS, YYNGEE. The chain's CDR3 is CASSVQGTPNTEAFF. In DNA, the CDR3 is TGTGCCAGCAGCGTACAGGGAACACCGAACACTGAAGCTTTCTTT.

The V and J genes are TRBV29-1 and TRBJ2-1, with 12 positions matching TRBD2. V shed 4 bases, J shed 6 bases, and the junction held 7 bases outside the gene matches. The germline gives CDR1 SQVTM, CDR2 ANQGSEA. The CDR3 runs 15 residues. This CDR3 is CSVGFGLAGSNEQFF. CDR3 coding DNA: TGCAGCGTTGGTTTTGGACTAGCGGGGAGCAATGAGCAGTTCTTC.

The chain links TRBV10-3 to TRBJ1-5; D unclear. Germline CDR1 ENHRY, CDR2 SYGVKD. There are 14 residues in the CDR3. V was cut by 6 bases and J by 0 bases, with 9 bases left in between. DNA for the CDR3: TGTGCCATCAGAGCAGGTAATAGCAATCAGCCCCAGCATTTT. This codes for CAIRAGNSNQPQHF.

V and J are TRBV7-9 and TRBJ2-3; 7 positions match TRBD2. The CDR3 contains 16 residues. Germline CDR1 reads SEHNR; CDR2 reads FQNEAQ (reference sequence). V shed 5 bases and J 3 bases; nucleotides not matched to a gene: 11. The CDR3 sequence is CASSLLATEGTDTQYF. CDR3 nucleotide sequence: TGTGCCAGCAGCCTACTAGCGACCGAGGGAACAGATACGCAGTATTTT. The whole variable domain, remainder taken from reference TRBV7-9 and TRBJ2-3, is DTGVSQNPRHKITKRGQNVTFRCDPISEHNRLYWYRQTLGQGPEFLTYFQNEAQLEKSRLLSDRFSAERPKGSFSTLEIQRTEQGDSAMYLCASSLLATEGTDTQYFGPGTRLTVL.

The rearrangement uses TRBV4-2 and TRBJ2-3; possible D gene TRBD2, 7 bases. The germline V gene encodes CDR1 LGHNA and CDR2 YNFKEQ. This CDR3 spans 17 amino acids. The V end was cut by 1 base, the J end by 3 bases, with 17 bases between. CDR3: CASSQGGGRGRTDTQYF. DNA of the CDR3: TGTGCCAGCAGCCAAGGGGGGGGCAGGGGAAGGACAGATACGCAGTATTTT.

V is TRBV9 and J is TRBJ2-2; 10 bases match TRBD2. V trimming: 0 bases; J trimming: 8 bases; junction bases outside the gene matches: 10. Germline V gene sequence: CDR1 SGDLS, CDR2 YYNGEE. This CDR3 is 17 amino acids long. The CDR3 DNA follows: TGTGCCAGCAGCGTAGTGTTAGCGGGGGGCCTCGCTGGGGAGCTGTTTTTT. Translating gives CASSVVLAGGLAGELFF.

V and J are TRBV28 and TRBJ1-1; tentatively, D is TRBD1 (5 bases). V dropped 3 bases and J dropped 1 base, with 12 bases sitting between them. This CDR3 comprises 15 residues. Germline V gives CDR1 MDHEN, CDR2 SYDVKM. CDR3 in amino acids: CASSFPRTGNTEAFF. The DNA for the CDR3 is TGTGCCAGCAGTTTTCCGAGAACAGGGAACACTGAAGCTTTCTTT.

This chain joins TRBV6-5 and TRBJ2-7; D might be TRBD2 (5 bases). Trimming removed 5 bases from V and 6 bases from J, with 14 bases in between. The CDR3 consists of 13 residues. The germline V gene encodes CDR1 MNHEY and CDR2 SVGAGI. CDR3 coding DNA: TGTGCCAGCAGTGGGGTTTTCAGCGGCGAGCAGTACTTC. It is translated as CASSGVFSGEQYF.

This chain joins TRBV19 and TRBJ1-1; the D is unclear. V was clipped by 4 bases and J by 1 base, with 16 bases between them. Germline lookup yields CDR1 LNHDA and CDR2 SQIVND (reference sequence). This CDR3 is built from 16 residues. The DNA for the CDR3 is TGTGCCAGTAGTACCCAACCGCGGGGTGGGAACACTGAAGCTTTCTTT. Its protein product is CASSTQPRGGNTEAFF.

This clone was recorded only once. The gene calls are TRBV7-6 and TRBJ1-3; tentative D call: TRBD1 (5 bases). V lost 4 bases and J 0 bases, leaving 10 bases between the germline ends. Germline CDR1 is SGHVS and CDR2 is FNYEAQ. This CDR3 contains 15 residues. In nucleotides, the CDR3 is TGTGCCAGCAGCTCCGGGGGTTACTCTGGAAACACCATATATTTT. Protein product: CASSSGGYSGNTIYF.

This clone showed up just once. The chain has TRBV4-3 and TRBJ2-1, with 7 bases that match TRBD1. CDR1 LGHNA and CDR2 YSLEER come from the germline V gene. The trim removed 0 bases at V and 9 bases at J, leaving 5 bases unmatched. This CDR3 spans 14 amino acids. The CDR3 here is CASSQDSTGVEQFF. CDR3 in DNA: TGCGCCAGCAGCCAAGATTCAACAGGGGTTGAGCAGTTCTTC.

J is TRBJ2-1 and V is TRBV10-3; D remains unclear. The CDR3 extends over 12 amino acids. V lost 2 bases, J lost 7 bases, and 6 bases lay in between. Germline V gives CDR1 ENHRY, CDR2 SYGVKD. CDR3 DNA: TGTGCCATCAGTGAGGAAACTAATGAGCAGTTCTTC. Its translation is CAISEETNEQFF.

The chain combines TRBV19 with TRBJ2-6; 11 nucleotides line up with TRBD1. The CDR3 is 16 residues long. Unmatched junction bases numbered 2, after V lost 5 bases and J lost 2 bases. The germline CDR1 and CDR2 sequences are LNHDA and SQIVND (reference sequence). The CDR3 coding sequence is TGTGCCAGTAGTTTGGGACAGGGGGCTGGGGCCAACGTCCTGACTTTC. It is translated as CASSLGQGAGANVLTF. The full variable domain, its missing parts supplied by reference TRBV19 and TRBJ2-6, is DGGITQSPKYLFRKEGQNVTLSCEQNLNHDAMYWYRQDPGQGLRLIYYSQIVNDFQKGDIAEGYSVSREKKESFPLTVTSAQKNPTAFYLCASSLGQGAGANVLTFGAGSRLTVL.

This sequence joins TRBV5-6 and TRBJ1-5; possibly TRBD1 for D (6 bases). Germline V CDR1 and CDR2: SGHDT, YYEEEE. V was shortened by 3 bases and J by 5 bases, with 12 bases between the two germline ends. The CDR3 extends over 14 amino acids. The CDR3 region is CASSWGGTDQPQHF. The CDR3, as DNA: TGTGCCAGCAGCTGGGGGGGCACCGATCAGCCCCAGCATTTT.

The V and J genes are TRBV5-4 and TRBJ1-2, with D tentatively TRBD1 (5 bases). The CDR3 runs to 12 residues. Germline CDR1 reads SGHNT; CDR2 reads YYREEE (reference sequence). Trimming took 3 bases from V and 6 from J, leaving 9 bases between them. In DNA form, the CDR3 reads TGTGCCAGCAGCTGGGGGGGAGATGGCTACACCTTC. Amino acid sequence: CASSWGGDGYTF.

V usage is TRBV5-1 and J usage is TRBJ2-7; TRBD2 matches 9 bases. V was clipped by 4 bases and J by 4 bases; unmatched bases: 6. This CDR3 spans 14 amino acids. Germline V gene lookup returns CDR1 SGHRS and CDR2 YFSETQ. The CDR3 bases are TGCGCCAGCAGCGGCGTTAGCGGGGGTTACGAGCAGTACTTC. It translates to CASSGVSGGYEQYF.

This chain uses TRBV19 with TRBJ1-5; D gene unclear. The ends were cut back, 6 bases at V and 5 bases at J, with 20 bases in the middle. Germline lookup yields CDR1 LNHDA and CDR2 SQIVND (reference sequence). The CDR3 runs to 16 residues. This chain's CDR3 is CASRYTWTEGYQPQHF. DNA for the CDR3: TGTGCCAGTAGATACACCTGGACGGAGGGATATCAGCCCCAGCATTTT.

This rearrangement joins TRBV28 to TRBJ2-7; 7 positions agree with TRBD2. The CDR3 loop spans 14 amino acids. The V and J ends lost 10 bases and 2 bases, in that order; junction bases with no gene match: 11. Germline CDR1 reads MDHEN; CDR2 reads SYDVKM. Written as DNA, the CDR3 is TGTGCCACCGGGCGGGGGTCATGGGCCTACGAGCAGTACTTC. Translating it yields CATGRGSWAYEQYF.

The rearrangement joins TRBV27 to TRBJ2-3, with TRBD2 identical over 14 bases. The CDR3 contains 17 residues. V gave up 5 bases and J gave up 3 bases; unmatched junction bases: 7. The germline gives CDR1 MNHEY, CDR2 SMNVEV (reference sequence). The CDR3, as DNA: TGTGCCAGCAGTGACGGGACTAGCGGGAGTTTAACAGATACGCAGTATTTT. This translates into CASSDGTSGSLTDTQYF.

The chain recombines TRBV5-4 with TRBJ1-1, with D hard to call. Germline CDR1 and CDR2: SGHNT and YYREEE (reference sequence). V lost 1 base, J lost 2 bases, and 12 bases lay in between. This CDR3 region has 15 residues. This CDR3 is CASSLSPQSNTEAFF. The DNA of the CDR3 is TGTGCCAGCAGCTTGTCCCCCCAGTCAAACACTGAAGCTTTCTTT. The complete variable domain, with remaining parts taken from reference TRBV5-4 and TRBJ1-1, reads ETGVTQSPTHLIKTRGQQVTLRCSSQSGHNTVSWYQQALGQGPQFIFQYYREEENGRGNFPPRFSGLQFPNYSSELNVNALELDDSALYLCASSLSPQSNTEAFFGQGTRLTVV.

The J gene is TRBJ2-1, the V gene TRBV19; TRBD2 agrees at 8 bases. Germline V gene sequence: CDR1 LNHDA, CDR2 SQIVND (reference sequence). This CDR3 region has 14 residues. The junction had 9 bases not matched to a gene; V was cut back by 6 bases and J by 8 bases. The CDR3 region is CASRSSGFLDEQFF. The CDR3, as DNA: TGTGCCAGTAGGTCTAGCGGGTTTTTGGATGAGCAGTTCTTC.